This TCR beta chain comes out of a study of beta chain features in type 1 diabetes. Cell sorting via CD45RO/CCR7/CD25/CD127/CD95/CD27 was performed to obtain CD4+ naive, central memory, regulatory and stem cell-like memory cells. General observations from the study: TCRB CDR3s were moderately but significantly shorter in Type 1 diabetes patients in all four CD4+ subsets. Whether TCRB rearrangement is influenced by HLA type was left unresolved in this analysis. TCRB repertoires of naive, central memory and Treg cells appeared more similar among patients than among healthy donors.

The CDR3 is 12 amino acids. The ends were cut back, 4 bases at V and 8 bases at J, with 9 bases in the middle. Germline V CDR1 and CDR2: MDHEN, SYDVKM. Every bit of the isolated RNA underwent reverse transcription, so sequencing read expressed TCRB transcripts. Assay used: immunoSEQ multiplex PCR; TCRdb lists only in-frame clones, some missing. The data hold around 310,000 clones, with approximately 11% observed a single time. In this sample, this clone turned up a few times. Its antigen is unknown. This TCR was recovered from a young woman in good health. This chain uses TRBV28 with TRBJ2-1; D perhaps matches TRBD2 (6 bases). Sequencing was carried out using naive CD4+ T cells from blood. This CDR3 reads CASSWRLDEQFF. The CDR3, as DNA: TGTGCCAGCAGTTGGAGACTAGATGAGCAGTTCTTC.